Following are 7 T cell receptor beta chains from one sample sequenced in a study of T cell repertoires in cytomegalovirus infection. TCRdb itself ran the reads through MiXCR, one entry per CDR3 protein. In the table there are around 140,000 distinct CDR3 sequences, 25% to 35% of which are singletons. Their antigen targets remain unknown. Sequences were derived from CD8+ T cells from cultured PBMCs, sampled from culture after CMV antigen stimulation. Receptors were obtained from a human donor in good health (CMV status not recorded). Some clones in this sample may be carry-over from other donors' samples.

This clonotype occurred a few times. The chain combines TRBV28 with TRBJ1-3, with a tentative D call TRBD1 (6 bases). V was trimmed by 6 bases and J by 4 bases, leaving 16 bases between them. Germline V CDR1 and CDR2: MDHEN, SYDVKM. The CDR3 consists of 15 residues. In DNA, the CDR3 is TGTGCCAGCAGGGATACAGGGTTCTCCGGAAACACCATATATTTT. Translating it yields CASRDTGFSGNTIYF.

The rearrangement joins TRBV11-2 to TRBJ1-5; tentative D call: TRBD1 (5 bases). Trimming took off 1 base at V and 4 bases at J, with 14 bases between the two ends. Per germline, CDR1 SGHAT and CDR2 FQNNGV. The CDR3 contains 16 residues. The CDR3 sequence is CASSLGVRGLNQPQHF. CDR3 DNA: TGTGCCAGCAGCTTAGGGGTACGGGGCCTGAATCAGCCCCAGCATTTT.

The CDR3 spells CASSQGENANYGYTF. Written as DNA, the CDR3 is TGCGCCAGCAGCCAAGGCGAGAACGCTAACTATGGCTACACCTTC. The chain couples TRBV4-1 to TRBJ1-2; D uncertain. The CDR3 has 15 residues. V lost 1 base, J lost 0 bases, and 9 bases lay in between. CDR1 and CDR2 from the germline V gene are MGHRA and YSYEKL.

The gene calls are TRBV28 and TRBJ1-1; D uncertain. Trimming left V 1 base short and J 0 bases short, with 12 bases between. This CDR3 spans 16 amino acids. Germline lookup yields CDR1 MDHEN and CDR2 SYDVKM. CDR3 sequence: CASSLFGISLNTEAFF. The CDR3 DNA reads TGTGCCAGCAGTTTATTTGGGATTTCCCTGAACACTGAAGCTTTCTTT.

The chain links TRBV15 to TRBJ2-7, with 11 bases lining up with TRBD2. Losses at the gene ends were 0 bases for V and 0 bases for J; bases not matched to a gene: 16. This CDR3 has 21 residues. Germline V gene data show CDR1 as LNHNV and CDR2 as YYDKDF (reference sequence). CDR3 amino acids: CATSRDQVWLAGGESSYEQYF. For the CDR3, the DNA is TGTGCCACCAGCAGAGATCAAGTTTGGCTAGCGGGGGGCGAGAGCTCCTACGAGCAGTACTTC.

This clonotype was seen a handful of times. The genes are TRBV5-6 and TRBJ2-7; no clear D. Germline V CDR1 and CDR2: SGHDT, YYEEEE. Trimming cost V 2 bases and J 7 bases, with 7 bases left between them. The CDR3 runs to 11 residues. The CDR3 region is CASSFNWEQYF. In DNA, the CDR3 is TGTGCCAGCAGCTTTAATTGGGAGCAGTACTTC. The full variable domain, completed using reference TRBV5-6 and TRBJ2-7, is DAGVTQSPTHLIKTRGQQVTLRCSPKSGHDTVSWYQQALGQGPQFIFQYYEEEERQRGNFPDRFSGHQFPNYSSELNVNALLLGDSALYLCASSFNWEQYFGPGTRLTVT.

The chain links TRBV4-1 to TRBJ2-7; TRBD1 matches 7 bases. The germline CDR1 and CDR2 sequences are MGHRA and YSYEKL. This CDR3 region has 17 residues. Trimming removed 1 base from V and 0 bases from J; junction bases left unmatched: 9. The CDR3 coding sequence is TGCGCCAGCAGCCAAGTAGGTTCGGGACAGAGCTCCTACGAGCAGTACTTC. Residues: CASSQVGSGQSSYEQYF.